The 21 T cell receptor beta chains below were found in one sample sequenced in a study of OX40 agonist ivuxolimab in advanced cancers. TCRdb's table, derived via immunoSEQ multiplex PCR, lists solely in-frame clones and lacks some. The sample yields about 72,000 clones, around 88% seen once. Sequenced material: CD4+ or CD8+ T cells sorted from blood, taken in a trial of the OX40 agonist ivuxolimab. These TCRs come from an adult with an advanced solid tumor such as melanoma, head and neck, liver or kidney cancer.

The chain links TRBV7-8 to TRBJ2-5; D not resolved. CDR3 length: 15 amino acids. Looked up from germline, CDR1 is SGHVS and CDR2 is FQNEAQ. Trimming stripped 2 bases from V and 1 base from J, with 11 bases between. The DNA of the CDR3 is TGTGCCAGCAGCTTACTCGGAGTGGGCCAAGAGACCCAGTACTTC. Its protein is CASSLLGVGQETQYF.

This clone has just a few counts. The V and J genes are TRBV30 and TRBJ2-2, with D tentatively TRBD1 or TRBD2 (5 bases each). CDR3 length: 16 residues. The germline V gene encodes CDR1 GTSNPN and CDR2 SVGIG (reference sequence). With 7 bases removed from V and 5 bases from J, the gap between germline ends came to 23 bases. This CDR3 reads CASQKVGDPYTGELFF. The CDR3, as DNA: TGTGCCTCCCAAAAAGTCGGGGACCCTTATACCGGGGAGCTGTTTTTT.

The V call is TRBV6-6, the J call TRBJ2-5; D is undetermined. V was pared by 6 bases and J by 4 bases, with 3 bases between. There are 10 residues in the CDR3. Germline loops: CDR1 MNHNY, CDR2 SVGAGI (reference sequence). The CDR3 is CASSLETQYF. CDR3 DNA sequence: TGTGCCAGCAGCCTAGAGACCCAGTACTTC.

This chain connects TRBV5-8 to TRBJ1-5; D unresolved. Trimming removed 0 bases from V and 6 bases from J, with 7 bases in between. The CDR3 is 13 residues long. Germline CDR1 reads SGHTS; CDR2 reads YDEGEE. CDR3 DNA: TGTGCCAGCAGCTTGGAGGGAAGTCAGCCCCAGCATTTT. This encodes CASSLEGSQPQHF. Based on the CDR3 plus reference TRBV5-8 and TRBJ1-5, the full variable domain is EAGVTQSPTHLIKTRGQQATLRCSPISGHTSVYWYQQALGLGLQFLLWYDEGEERNRGNFPPRFSGRQFPNYSSELNVNALELEDSALYLCASSLEGSQPQHFGDGTRLSIL.

The chain uses TRBV5-5 and TRBJ2-1; D may be TRBD1 (6 bases). CDR1 SGHKS and CDR2 YYEKEE come from the germline V gene (reference sequence). The CDR3 sequence is 14 residues long. Trimming left V 2 bases short and J 5 bases short, with 11 bases between. CDR3 nucleotide sequence: TGTGCCAGCAGCTTCCGACCAGGGGACAATGAGCAGTTCTTC. It encodes CASSFRPGDNEQFF.

The chain couples TRBV18 to TRBJ2-1, with D unclear. CDR3 length: 15 residues. Germline CDR1 is KGHSH and CDR2 is LQKENI. The V end was cut by 6 bases, the J end by 0 bases, with 12 bases between. CDR3 in amino acids: CASSPLDGSYNEQFF. The CDR3 coding sequence is TGTGCCAGCTCCCCCCTTGACGGCTCCTACAATGAGCAGTTCTTC.

This chain links TRBV5-1 with TRBJ2-5; tentative D call: TRBD1 (5 bases). CDR3 length: 14 amino acids. Germline lookup yields CDR1 SGHRS and CDR2 YFSETQ. V was pared by 0 bases and J by 1 base, with 7 bases between. The DNA for the CDR3 is TGCGCCAGCAGCTTGGTTCAGGGCCAAGAGACCCAGTACTTC. Residues: CASSLVQGQETQYF.

The chain is built from TRBV28 and TRBJ2-7; 7 nucleotides line up with TRBD1. J was trimmed by 4 bases and V by 5 bases; bases with no gene match: 8. The length of the CDR3 is 14 residues. In germline, CDR1 is MDHEN, CDR2 SYDVKM. The CDR3 DNA reads TGTGCCAGCAGTCCGACACCGGGACAGTACGAGCAGTACTTC. This codes for CASSPTPGQYEQYF.

The V and J genes are TRBV7-2 and TRBJ2-1, with 13 bases identical to TRBD2. V shed 3 bases, J shed 9 bases, and the junction held 8 bases outside the gene matches. The germline CDR1 and CDR2 sequences are SGHTA and FQGNSA. The CDR3 totals 16 residues. CDR3 amino acids: CASSLTRLAGGSEQFF. The CDR3, as DNA: TGTGCCAGCAGCTTGACCCGACTAGCGGGAGGAAGTGAGCAGTTCTTC.

This clone came up once. The chain joins TRBV10-3 to TRBJ2-3; D tentatively reads TRBD1 or TRBD2 (5 bases each). The CDR3 has 17 residues. Trimming took off 4 bases at V and 4 bases at J, with 21 bases between the two ends. Per germline, CDR1 ENHRY and CDR2 SYGVKD. The CDR3 region is CAISARFGVGAADTQYF. The CDR3 DNA sequence: TGTGCCATCAGTGCTCGATTCGGGGTTGGGGCCGCAGATACGCAGTATTTT.

The chain is built from TRBV5-4 and TRBJ2-1, with D unresolved. CDR3 length: 14 amino acids. From germline, CDR1 is SGHNT and CDR2 YYREEE (reference sequence). V lost 4 bases, J lost 3 bases, and 11 bases lay in between. The CDR3 is CASSGRGLYNEQFF. The CDR3 DNA reads TGTGCCAGCAGCGGACGAGGCCTCTACAATGAGCAGTTCTTC.

The chain has TRBV7-3 and TRBJ2-1, with 8 positions matching TRBD1. This CDR3 is 13 amino acids long. The V segment lost 7 bases and the J segment 10 bases; nucleotides outside the gene matches: 9. CDR1 and CDR2 from the germline V gene are SGHTA and FQGTGA. CDR3 residues: CASTGQGAKEQFF. The CDR3 DNA sequence: TGTGCCAGCACTGGGCAGGGGGCGAAGGAGCAGTTCTTC. The whole variable domain, remainder taken from reference TRBV7-3 and TRBJ2-1, is GAGVSQTPSNKVTEKGKYVELRCDPISGHTALYWYRQSLGQGPEFLIYFQGTGAADDSGLPNDRFFAVRPEGSVSTLKIQRTERGDSAVYLCASTGQGAKEQFFGPGTRLTVL.

The chain carries TRBV19 and TRBJ2-1; TRBD1 is a possible D gene (5 bases). V dropped 4 bases and J dropped 6 bases, with 7 bases sitting between them. This CDR3 spans 12 amino acids. Germline values: CDR1 LNHDA, CDR2 SQIVND (reference sequence). CDR3 nucleotide sequence: TGTGCCAGTAGTAACAGGTTCAATGAGCAGTTCTTC. Amino acids: CASSNRFNEQFF.

This rearrangement joins TRBV4-3 to TRBJ1-4; a possible D gene is TRBD1 (6 bases). This CDR3 is built from 15 residues. Trimming took 1 base from V and 3 from J, leaving 9 bases between them. Germline V lookup: CDR1 LGHNA, CDR2 YSLEER. CDR3: CASSQVRGSNEKLFF. CDR3 coding DNA: TGCGCCAGCAGCCAAGTCAGGGGTTCTAATGAAAAACTGTTTTTT.

The chain is built from TRBV27 and TRBJ1-5; D is perhaps TRBD1 (5 bases). Germline values: CDR1 MNHEY, CDR2 SMNVEV (reference sequence). Between the trimmed V and J ends, which lost 6 bases and 4 bases, there was a span of 10 bases. The CDR3 runs to 13 residues. CDR3 DNA: TGTGCCAGCAGCTGGGGACGGAATCAGCCCCAGCATTTT. Protein: CASSWGRNQPQHF.

This clone came up once. The rearrangement joins TRBV6-4 to TRBJ1-3, with D maybe TRBD1 (6 bases). Germline values: CDR1 MRHNA, CDR2 SNTAGT. There are 17 residues in the CDR3. Trimming pared 0 bases from V and 0 bases from J, leaving 12 bases between. CDR3 nucleotides: TGTGCCAGCAGTGACTCCACCGGGACATACTCTGGAAACACCATATATTTT. It specifies CASSDSTGTYSGNTIYF.

This chain joins TRBV12-1 and TRBJ2-2; the listed D gene, TRBD2, was not tested against the DNA. TRBV12-1 is given as a pseudogene. The CDR3 runs to 17 residues. In nucleotides, the CDR3 is TGTGCCAGCAGCTTTGGGGGCCTAGCGGGGTACACCGGGGAGCTGTTTTTT. Amino acids: CASSFGGLAGYTGELFF.

The rearrangement uses TRBV28 and TRBJ1-2, with D hard to call. Germline CDR1 reads MDHEN; CDR2 reads SYDVKM. This CDR3 is built from 14 residues. Trimming took 5 bases from V and 0 from J, leaving 10 bases between them. The CDR3 loop is CASSTNRANYGYTF. In nucleotides, the CDR3 is TGTGCCAGCAGTACGAACAGAGCTAACTATGGCTACACCTTC.

CDR3 DNA: TGTGCCAGCAGCCCGGGAGCTTGGGGGAGCTCCTACAATGAGCAGTTCTTC. Translated, it gives CASSPGAWGSSYNEQFF. The chain couples TRBV5-6 to TRBJ2-1; a possible D gene is TRBD2 (6 bases). CDR3 length equals 17 residues. The V end was cut by 4 bases, the J end by 0 bases, with 17 bases between. Per the germline V gene, CDR1 is SGHDT and CDR2 is YYEEEE.

The chain combines TRBV30 with TRBJ1-1; D perhaps matches TRBD1 (6 bases). V lost 1 base and J 8 bases, leaving 17 bases between the germline ends. The CDR3 consists of 14 residues. Germline loops: CDR1 GTSNPN, CDR2 SVGIG (reference sequence). CDR3 protein: CAWSGGTGWTEAFF. In nucleotides, the CDR3 is TGTGCCTGGAGTGGTGGAACAGGGTGGACAGAAGCTTTCTTT.

The chain carries TRBV5-1 and TRBJ1-5, with TRBD1 matching 7 bases. The CDR3 totals 14 residues. The trim removed 4 bases at V and 2 bases at J, leaving 3 bases unmatched. Germline V gene lookup returns CDR1 SGHRS and CDR2 YFSETQ. This CDR3 reads CASSQGTGNQPQHF. DNA of the CDR3: TGCGCCAGCAGCCAAGGGACAGGCAATCAGCCCCAGCATTTT.